This TCR beta chain was identified during a study of blood T cell repertoires in COVID-19. About the research overall: Sources were T cells, B-cell-depleted T cells, or PBMCs; the material itself was cDNA or gDNA.

Resolution of symptoms, clearance, or two negative PCRs was present in recovered Cohort 3 donors. The CDR3 is 18 amino acids. In the original analysis: Nucleated cell counts were estimated from reference gene primer amplification. Assay: immunoSEQ multiplex PCR; the TCRdb copy retains only in-frame clones and omits some. V and J calls and clone size are those listed in that table; D and trimming were worked out from the DNA. The sample holds about 310,000 clones; roughly 90% are singletons and the top ten take about 9.8%. The sequenced sample consisted of PBMCs or T cells enriched from blood (not recorded which). The TCR sequence derives from a woman younger than 35 who had recovered from COVID-19. The chain links TRBV12-2 to TRBJ1-4; no check of the table's D call, TRBD1, against the DNA was made. TRBV12-2 is a pseudogene segment. The chain's CDR3 is CASRSSGTGGGANEKLFF. The CDR3 nucleotides are TGTGCAAGTCGCTCAAGCGGGACAGGGGGCGGGGCTAATGAAAAACTGTTTTTT.